These 27 T cell receptor beta chains were sequenced from one sample in a study of T cell clonotyping in hematopoietic cell transplantation. Time point noted: recipient sample about 28 days before transplant, after cytoreduction. The method was immunoSEQ multiplex PCR; TCRdb's version includes in-frame clones alone and lacks a portion of them. Seen here are tens of thousands of clones, 90% to 97% observed once, and the top ten hold approximately 1.8%. Sequencing used peripheral blood mononuclear cells, obtained before stem cell transplant. All receptors come from a woman between 45 and 65 years old with acute myeloid leukemia. Some clones in this sample may be carry-over from other donors' samples.

The J gene is TRBJ2-3, the V gene TRBV5-6; 8 nucleotides agree with TRBD2. The V and J ends lost 6 bases and 5 bases, in that order; junction bases with no gene match: 11. Germline assignment: CDR1 SGHDT and CDR2 YYEEEE. This CDR3 region has 15 residues. The CDR3 reads CASTKRGIREDTQYF. The CDR3 nucleotides are TGTGCCAGCACAAAGCGGGGGATACGGGAAGATACGCAGTATTTT.

This clone was detected only once. The gene calls are TRBV6-6 and TRBJ1-4, with 10 bases identical to TRBD1. The J segment lost 8 bases and the V segment lost 5 bases, leaving 5 bases of the junction unmatched. Germline CDR1 MNHNY, CDR2 SVGAGI (reference sequence). The CDR3 covers 14 residues. CDR3 nucleotide sequence: TGTGCCAGCAGTGGGGACAGGGGAGTCGAAAAACTGTTTTTT. It yields the protein CASSGDRGVEKLFF.

As to this clone: Other nucleotide sequences from this sample produce the same CDR3. The chain links TRBV5-1 to TRBJ2-5, with D unclear. The CDR3 spans 11 residues. Deletions cut 4 bases from V and 2 bases from J, with 3 bases between. Germline assignment: CDR1 SGHRS and CDR2 YFSETQ. CDR3 loop: CASSLQETQYF. CDR3 nucleotide sequence: TGCGCCAGCAGCCTTCAAGAGACCCAGTACTTC.

This clone came up a few times. This chain joins TRBV6-1 and TRBJ2-7, with TRBD1 matching 7 bases. From germline, CDR1 is MNHNS and CDR2 SASEGT. J lost 2 bases, V lost 1 base, and 5 bases had no gene match. CDR3 size: 15 residues. The CDR3 nucleotides read TGTGCCAGCAGTGAAGTTGGGACAGTGGCCTACGAGCAGTACTTC. It encodes CASSEVGTVAYEQYF.

The chain joins TRBV27 to TRBJ1-5; D gene ambiguous. Germline V gives CDR1 MNHEY, CDR2 SMNVEV (reference sequence). V was pared by 3 bases and J by 4 bases, with 1 base between. The CDR3 loop spans 11 amino acids. The CDR3: CASSLNQPQHF. The CDR3 coding sequence is TGTGCCAGCAGTTTGAATCAGCCCCAGCATTTT.

The rearrangement uses TRBV29-1 and TRBJ1-2; 9 bases align to TRBD1. With V trimmed by 6 bases and J by 4 bases, 6 bases remained unmatched. CDR3 size: 13 residues. CDR1 and CDR2 (germline): SQVTM, ANQGSEA. CDR3 DNA: TGCAGCGTACCCGGGACAGGGACCTATGGCTACACCTTC. It encodes CSVPGTGTYGYTF.

This clone showed up just a few times. The rearrangement links TRBV5-4 to TRBJ2-5; the match to TRBD2 covers 10 bases. Germline CDR1 is SGHNT and CDR2 is YYREEE (reference sequence). The CDR3 loop spans 18 amino acids. V shed 0 bases and J 5 bases; nucleotides not matched to a gene: 13. CDR3 nucleotides: TGTGCCAGCAGCTTGGGTGGGAGCGGGGGGGCCTTGTTGGAGACCCAGTACTTC. As protein: CASSLGGSGGALLETQYF.

This sequence joins TRBV7-9 and TRBJ2-4, with 7 positions matching TRBD2. The CDR3 is made up of 15 amino acids. Germline CDR1 reads SEHNR; CDR2 reads FQNEAQ (reference sequence). The J segment lost 8 bases and the V segment lost 1 base, leaving 8 bases of the junction unmatched. CDR3 residues: CASSLGGGRQDIQYF. CDR3 in DNA: TGTGCCAGCAGCTTAGGGGGAGGGAGGCAGGACATTCAGTACTTC.

CDR3 amino acids: CASRGDRGVTDTQYF. In DNA form, the CDR3 reads TGTGCCAGCAGGGGAGACAGGGGGGTCACAGATACGCAGTATTTT. The J gene is TRBJ2-3, the V gene TRBV6-1, with TRBD1 matching 9 bases. J gave up 2 bases and V 6 bases, and 6 bases lay outside the gene matches. The CDR3 runs to 15 residues. The germline gives CDR1 MNHNS, CDR2 SASEGT.

V gene TRBV29-1 combines with J gene TRBJ2-7; D gene ambiguous. The germline gives CDR1 SQVTM, CDR2 ANQGSEA. The V end lost 7 bases, the J end lost 5 bases, and 9 bases lay between the germline ends. This CDR3 contains 10 residues. CDR3 residues: CSEVLDEQYF. For the CDR3, the DNA is TGCAGCGAAGTACTGGACGAGCAGTACTTC.

The genes are TRBV7-6 and TRBJ2-7, with 8 bases aligning to TRBD2. CDR1 is SGHVS, CDR2 FNYEAQ, per germline. The CDR3 covers 15 residues. The V gene end was trimmed by 2 bases and the J gene end by 2 bases; junction bases not matched to a gene: 5. CDR3 sequence reads: CASSLRAGGPYEQYF. CDR3 DNA sequence: TGTGCCAGCAGCTTAAGGGCGGGGGGCCCCTACGAGCAGTACTTC. Variable domain in full (rest from reference TRBV7-6 and TRBJ2-7): GAGVSQSPRYKVTKRGQDVALRCDPISGHVSLYWYRQALGQGPEFLTYFNYEAQQDKSGLPNDRFSAERPEGSISTLTIQRTEQRDSAMYRCASSLRAGGPYEQYFGPGTRLTVT.

V is TRBV7-9 and J is TRBJ2-7; D tentatively reads TRBD1 or TRBD2 (5 bases each). The V gene lost 6 bases and the J gene lost 3 bases, with 15 bases spanning the gap. Looked up from germline, CDR1 is SEHNR and CDR2 is FQNEAQ (reference sequence). This CDR3 is built from 14 residues. CDR3 amino acids: CASSPRDGLYEQYF. CDR3 DNA: TGTGCCAGCAGTCCCCGGGACGGTCTCTACGAGCAGTACTTC.

The chain links TRBV5-1 to TRBJ1-1; D gene ambiguous. CDR3 size: 17 residues. The V end was cut by 0 bases, the J end by 0 bases, with 15 bases between. Germline V gene lookup returns CDR1 SGHRS and CDR2 YFSETQ. CDR3 DNA sequence: TGCGCCAGCAGCTTGGTTGGAGGGATAATCATGAACACTGAAGCTTTCTTT. It is translated as CASSLVGGIIMNTEAFF.

V usage is TRBV28 and J usage is TRBJ1-5; D uncertain. This CDR3 has 13 residues. Germline V lookup: CDR1 MDHEN, CDR2 SYDVKM. Trimming pared 3 bases from V and 1 base from J, leaving 4 bases between. In DNA form, the CDR3 reads TGTGCCAGCAGTTTCGACAGCAATCAGCCCCAGCATTTT. Its translation is CASSFDSNQPQHF.

This clone was observed a single time. The chain is built from TRBV4-1 and TRBJ2-2; 9 bases align to TRBD1. The CDR3 contains 15 residues. J was trimmed by 3 bases and V by 3 bases; bases with no gene match: 2. Germline loops: CDR1 MGHRA, CDR2 YSYEKL. CDR3 residues: CASSQGTGYTGELFF. The CDR3 DNA sequence: TGCGCCAGCAGCCAGGGGACAGGGTACACCGGGGAGCTGTTTTTT.

The rearrangement links TRBV4-2 to TRBJ2-1, with D unresolved. CDR1 and CDR2 from the germline V gene are LGHNA and YNFKEQ. The CDR3 is made up of 16 amino acids. Trimming removed 0 bases at V and 0 bases at J, with 9 bases between. This CDR3 is CASSQDWASSYNEQFF. Written as DNA, the CDR3 is TGTGCCAGCAGCCAAGATTGGGCTAGCTCCTACAATGAGCAGTTCTTC.

CDR3 in DNA: TGTGCCAGCAGGGATAGACTGTGGAGCACAGATACGCAGTATTTT. This translates into CASRDRLWSTDTQYF. The rearrangement uses TRBV6-1 and TRBJ2-3; D unresolved. V was trimmed by 6 bases and J by 0 bases, leaving 13 bases between them. CDR1 MNHNS and CDR2 SASEGT come from the germline V gene. There are 15 residues in the CDR3.

The chain links TRBV7-9 to TRBJ1-2; the D is unclear. From germline, CDR1 is SEHNR and CDR2 FQNEAQ (reference sequence). The CDR3 contains 12 residues. Trimming removed 1 base at V and 7 bases at J, with 7 bases between. CDR3: CASSLGIAGYTF. DNA for the CDR3: TGTGCCAGCAGCTTAGGAATTGCTGGCTACACCTTC.

This rearrangement joins TRBV6-5 to TRBJ1-1; D is possibly TRBD1 (6 bases). The CDR3 runs to 13 residues. CDR1 is MNHEY, CDR2 SVGAGI, per germline. V dropped 6 bases and J dropped 1 base, with 9 bases sitting between them. CDR3: CASRLTGNTEAFF. CDR3 nucleotides: TGTGCCAGCAGATTGACAGGGAACACTGAAGCTTTCTTT.

This chain uses TRBV5-1 with TRBJ2-7; 7 positions match TRBD1. Germline loops: CDR1 SGHRS, CDR2 YFSETQ. The CDR3 has 14 residues. V dropped 1 base and J dropped 7; count of bases not matched to a gene: 8. The CDR3 here is CASSLSRQGGEQYF. The CDR3, as DNA: TGCGCCAGCAGCTTGTCGAGACAGGGCGGTGAGCAGTACTTC.

The V and J genes are TRBV13 and TRBJ2-5; 10 nucleotides match TRBD2. V shed 2 bases, J shed 4 bases, and the junction held 16 bases outside the gene matches. The V gene's germline CDR1 is PRHDT and CDR2 FYEKMQ (reference sequence). The CDR3 is 19 residues long. The CDR3 DNA reads as TGTGCCAGCAGCTTACGGTTCGGGGTAGCGGGGGGCGACTTAGAGACCCAGTACTTC. Translating gives CASSLRFGVAGGDLETQYF.

The rearrangement uses TRBV27 and TRBJ2-7; 11 bases line up with TRBD2. The CDR3 runs to 16 residues. V trimming: 4 bases; J trimming: 2 bases; junction bases outside the gene matches: 7. Germline V CDR1 and CDR2: MNHEY, SMNVEV (reference sequence). In nucleotides, the CDR3 is TGTGCCAGCAGTTCTCTCGGGACTAGCGGTCCCTACGAGCAGTACTTC. It encodes CASSSLGTSGPYEQYF.

The chain employs TRBV10-3 and TRBJ2-3; TRBD1 matches at 7 bases. The germline CDR1 and CDR2 sequences are ENHRY and SYGVKD. The CDR3 covers 15 residues. J lost 6 bases, V lost 0 bases, and 6 bases had no gene match. CDR3 nucleotide sequence: TGTGCCATCAGTGAGTCGCACAGGGGTACCGATACGCAGTATTTT. This encodes CAISESHRGTDTQYF.

The chain uses TRBV2 and TRBJ2-7; 9 nucleotides line up with TRBD1. The CDR3 is made up of 11 amino acids. Trimming at V came to 10 bases and at J to 9 bases, leaving 7 bases not matched to a gene. CDR1 and CDR2 (germline): SNHLY, FYNNEI. CDR3 amino acids: CATGTGSAQYF. DNA of the CDR3: TGTGCCACCGGGACAGGGTCGGCGCAGTACTTC.

The rearrangement joins TRBV6-1 to TRBJ1-2; D gene ambiguous. Trimming stripped 2 bases from V and 4 bases from J, with 11 bases between. The CDR3 length is 14 residues. In germline, CDR1 is MNHNS, CDR2 SASEGT. Here the CDR3 reads CASSEPPGSYGYTF. CDR3 nucleotide sequence: TGTGCCAGCAGTGAACCACCAGGTAGCTATGGCTACACCTTC.

The chain recombines TRBV10-3 with TRBJ1-2, with D maybe TRBD1 (5 bases). Trimming removed 9 bases from V and 10 bases from J, with 21 bases in between. From germline, CDR1 is ENHRY and CDR2 SYGVKD. The CDR3 length is 13 residues. The CDR3 loop reads CAIRPGLDIDYTF. In nucleotides, the CDR3 is TGTGCCATACGACCGGGACTTGACATCGACTACACCTTC.

This clone has only one observation. The chain joins TRBV7-2 to TRBJ1-3; D uncertain. This CDR3 is 15 amino acids long. V lost 5 bases, J lost 4 bases, and 15 bases lay in between. Germline loops: CDR1 SGHTA, CDR2 FQGNSA. DNA of the CDR3: TGTGCCAGCAGCCCTTGGGAAGGGAGGGGAAACACCATATATTTT. Translating it yields CASSPWEGRGNTIYF. Looking up the rest from reference TRBV7-2 and TRBJ1-3 gives the full variable domain: GAGVSQSPSNKVTEKGKDVELRCDPISGHTALYWYRQSLGQGLEFLIYFQGNSAPDKSGLPSDRFSAERTGGSVSTLTIQRTQQEDSAVYLCASSPWEGRGNTIYFGEGSWLTVV.